This T cell receptor beta chain was recovered during a study of PD-1 blockade in classical Hodgkin lymphoma. Study information: Nivolumab dosing for patients was 3 mg/kg, administered intravenously every 2 weeks.

Here immunoSEQ multiplex PCR was the method, and the copy in TCRdb shows in-frame clones only, minus some. The sample lists 30,000 to 40,000 clones; approximately 92% were seen once. With 3 bases removed from V and 0 bases from J, the gap between germline ends came to 5 bases. The CDR3 extends over 13 amino acids. Per germline, CDR1 KGHSH and CDR2 LQKENI. In every patient, relapse followed autologous stem cell transplantation, while exposure to brentuximab vedotin differed. The study purified CD4+ T cells from thawed PBMCs using magnetic negative selection. This chain joins TRBV18 and TRBJ2-5, with D unclear. The TCR was taken from a human donor with classical Hodgkin lymphoma. The sample in question was CD4+ T cells from blood, obtained at baseline. The chain's CDR3 is CASSPGHQETQYF. The CDR3 DNA reads TGTGCCAGCTCACCGGGTCACCAAGAGACCCAGTACTTC.